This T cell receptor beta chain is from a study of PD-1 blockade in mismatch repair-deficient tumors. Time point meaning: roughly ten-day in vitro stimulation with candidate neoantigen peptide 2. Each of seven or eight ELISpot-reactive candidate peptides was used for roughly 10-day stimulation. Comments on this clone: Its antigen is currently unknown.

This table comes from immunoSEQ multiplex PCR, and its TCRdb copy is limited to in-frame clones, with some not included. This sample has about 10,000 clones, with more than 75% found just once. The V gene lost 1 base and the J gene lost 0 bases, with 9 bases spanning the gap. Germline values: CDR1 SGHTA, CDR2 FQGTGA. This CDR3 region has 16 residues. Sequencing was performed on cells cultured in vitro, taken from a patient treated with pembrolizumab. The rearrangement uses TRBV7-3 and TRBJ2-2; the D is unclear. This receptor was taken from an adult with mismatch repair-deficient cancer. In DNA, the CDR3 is TGTGCCAGCAGCTTAAATCCGAATCCGAACACCGGGGAGCTGTTTTTT. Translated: CASSLNPNPNTGELFF.